This T cell receptor beta chain was captured in a study of response to subunit inactivated influenza vaccine. This CDR3 has 18 amino acids. Germline V gene data show CDR1 as LGHNA and CDR2 as YSLEER. The germline V and J ends were trimmed by 0 bases and 1 base, with 18 bases remaining between them. One entry per CDR3 protein results from TCRdb running MiXCR on the RT-PCR reads. This sample has 500,000 to 600,000 distinct CDR3 sequences, with 11% found just once. This clonotype was picked up a small number of times. The data also belong to a second study, concerning T cells expressing NK-cell markers. That source reports: 5'RACE template switching with UMIs generated TCR beta cDNA. Among eight sequenced donors, seven carried HCMV seropositivity while one was seronegative. NKG2C+ dominant clonotypes from several donors made up roughly 1.0-7.0% of CD8+ T cells. Leadership of the CD3+CD56-NKG2C+ fraction also belonged to these clonotypes in several donors. HCMV specificity of expanded NKG2C+ T cell clones remained unclear.

This clonotype originated in a middle-aged man who received an inactivated influenza vaccine. Sequenced here: PBMCs from blood, sampled on the day of vaccination. The gene calls are TRBV4-3 and TRBJ2-5; D not certain. CDR3 in DNA: TGCGCCAGCAGCCAAGAAGGGCCCCATCGTAGCCGCCAAGAGACCCAGTACTTC. Amino acids: CASSQEGPHRSRQETQYF.